This T cell receptor (beta chain) is drawn from a study of T cell responses to AZD1222 COVID-19 vaccine (dated by TCRdb to about 2021). Context from the whole study: AZD1222 recipients whose second dose came at about 4 weeks and those whose second dose came at about 12 weeks were combined into one group, since spike-specific TCR depth and breadth did not differ between the two schedules. A total of approximately 230 trial participants underwent TCR sequencing, of whom 207 received two doses of AZD1222 and around 25 received two doses of the MenACWY control vaccine. Enrollment into the trials was organized by age into subgroups of 18-55, 56-69 and 70-plus years, and those subgroups contained roughly 140, 27 and 60 TCR-sequenced participants, respectively.

The CDR3 measures 12 amino acids from cysteine to phenylalanine. The only DNA kept is the CDR3, 36 bases in frame from the first base. V loses 8 bases, J loses 3 bases, and the germline ends lie 7 bases apart. According to the germline V gene (reference sequence), CDR1 reads LNHNV and CDR2 reads YYDKDF. The CDR3 regions of human TCRbeta chains were analyzed by immunosequencing. From the authors' description of their analysis: Repertoire TCRs were matched against a reference library of SARS-CoV-2-specific TCRs generated with the MIRA antigen-specificity platform. Breadth meant the fraction of unique TCRs that were SARS-CoV-2-associated, whereas depth meant the fraction of total T cells that were SARS-CoV-2-associated. Each spike-specific TCR was assigned to its reactive spike region and to a CD4 or CD8 class using the MIRA data. Log10-transformed breadth and depth values were compared by one-way ANOVA with Sidak's multiple comparisons tests. TCRdb took over this immuneACCESS table, retaining in-frame rearrangements with V and J assigned. Such tables are incomplete; in checked studies, under half of the missing clones stem from an unresolved V gene, and the remainder is unexplained. V and J calls and clone size follow that table, whereas D and trimming were derived from the DNA. Across this sample there are 120,000 to 150,000 clones, with around 93% seen only once. 2.8% of the sample goes to the ten largest clones.

This clone has only one observation. Its antigen is still unknown. There are no base qualities to consult, and no much larger clone falls within one base. Broader findings and caveats from the paper: Conclusions about previously exposed vaccinees are limited, since just five to seven AZD1222 recipients were seropositive for SARS-CoV-2 at baseline. Because no day 14 peak-response samples were available, repertoires were characterized only after the peak T cell response. Participants were mostly white British, with more females than males. The authors suggested clonal diversity may have been underestimated. After two AZD1222 doses, spike-specific TCR breadth and depth were significantly higher than at day 0 and than in MenACWY recipients. The vaccine-associated CD4 TCRs covered the entire spike protein, and the dominant responses fell in regions 160-218 and 743-854. Epitopes outside the regions mutated in the B.1.351 and B.1.1.7 variants were reportedly recognized by nearly half of the unique spike-specific TCRs. The 56-69-year group was small, and its depth increase did not reach significance, likely because of low power.

Explained via the paper, the time point label denotes: baseline before first vaccination. The vaccinee samples were drawn from two UK trials, COV001 and COV002, one of which was a single-blind randomized controlled phase 2/3 trial testing AZD1222 (ChAdOx1 nCoV-19) in healthy adults. For TCRbeta chain sequencing, PBMC samples were collected from trial participants at day 0 and at day 28 after the second dose. This TCR was recovered from an adult in good health. Sequencing used peripheral blood, obtained on day 0 of AZD1222 vaccination. The chain employs TRBV15 and TRBJ1-4; the D gene identity is not certain. In nucleotide form, the sequence is TGTGCCACCGCCCGGGCTAATGAAAAACTGTTTTTT. Protein translation: CATARANEKLFF.